The 15 T cell receptor beta chains presented below share a single source sample, sequenced in a study of OX40 agonist ivuxolimab in advanced cancers. TCRdb's copy holds only in-frame clones and misses some; the assay was immunoSEQ multiplex PCR. The sample lists around 94,000 clones, around 91% occurring once. Sequences were derived from CD4+ or CD8+ T cells sorted from blood, sampled in a trial of the OX40 agonist ivuxolimab. The receptors here all came from an adult with an advanced solid tumor such as melanoma, head and neck, liver or kidney cancer.

The chain uses TRBV5-8 and TRBJ2-3, with TRBD2 identical over 8 bases. Germline V gene data show CDR1 as SGHTS and CDR2 as YDEGEE. With 5 bases clipped from V and 1 base from J, the junction kept 9 bases outside the gene matches. CDR3 length: 16 residues. CDR3 in amino acids: CASSRTSGGGTDTQYF. DNA of the CDR3: TGTGCCAGCAGTAGGACGAGCGGGGGTGGCACAGATACGCAGTATTTT.

The chain joins TRBV10-3 to TRBJ2-6; no definite D call. The germline V gene has CDR1 ENHRY and CDR2 SYGVKD. Deletions cut 10 bases from V and 3 bases from J, with 10 bases between. The CDR3 covers 13 residues. The CDR3 nucleotides are TGTGCCACCACAACGGGTGGGGCCAACGTCCTGACTTTC. Translation: CATTTGGANVLTF.

V gene TRBV7-8 combines with J gene TRBJ2-7; 9 nucleotides agree with TRBD2. After removal of 3 bases from V and 4 bases from J, the junction contained 4 bases not matched to a gene. This CDR3 has 14 amino acids. CDR1 SGHVS and CDR2 FQNEAQ come from the germline V gene. CDR3 region: CASSFSGSRYEQYF. CDR3 sequence (DNA): TGTGCCAGCAGCTTTAGCGGGAGCAGATACGAGCAGTACTTC.

The CDR3 DNA reads TGTGCCAGCAGCTTGATGACCTCCCGGGAGACCCAGTACTTC. This translates into CASSLMTSRETQYF. The rearrangement joins TRBV11-2 to TRBJ2-5; D gene ambiguous. CDR3 size: 14 residues. V was shortened by 3 bases and J by 5 bases, with 13 bases between the two germline ends. Germline V gene data show CDR1 as SGHAT and CDR2 as FQNNGV.

The V and J genes are TRBV30 and TRBJ1-1; perhaps TRBD1 as D (5 bases). The V end was cut by 5 bases, the J end by 0 bases, with 16 bases between. CDR3 length: 15 amino acids. CDR1 is GTSNPN, CDR2 SVGIG, per germline (reference sequence). This CDR3 reads CAWGAQGSLNTEAFF. The CDR3, as DNA: TGTGCCTGGGGTGCCCAGGGCAGTTTGAACACTGAAGCTTTCTTT.

The V gene is TRBV11-3, the J gene TRBJ2-7; unclear D gene. The CDR3 has 11 amino acids. Germline assignment: CDR1 SGHNT and CDR2 YENEEA. V lost 3 bases and J lost 3, with 3 bases in between. The CDR3 sequence: CASSLVYEQYF. The DNA of the CDR3 is TGTGCCAGCAGCTTGGTCTACGAGCAGTACTTC.

V usage is TRBV28 and J usage is TRBJ2-4, with unresolved D. Trimming left V 4 bases short and J 8 bases short, with 12 bases between. The CDR3 length is 13 residues. Looked up from germline, CDR1 is MDHEN and CDR2 is SYDVKM. Written as DNA, the CDR3 is TGTGCCAGCAGTTCCCCAGACCGCGACATTCAGTACTTC. Protein product: CASSSPDRDIQYF.

The chain couples TRBV30 to TRBJ1-1; 7 bases line up with TRBD1. J gave up 3 bases and V 3 bases, and 4 bases lay outside the gene matches. Germline CDR1 reads GTSNPN; CDR2 reads SVGIG (reference sequence). The CDR3 loop spans 13 amino acids. The CDR3 DNA reads as TGTGCCTGGAGGGACAGGCCCTACACTGAAGCTTTCTTT. Translation gives CAWRDRPYTEAFF.

The CDR3 bases are TGCGCCAGCAGCCAAGGGGGGGCAGGGGTGTTCGAGCAGTACTTC. Encoded protein: CASSQGGAGVFEQYF. The rearrangement links TRBV4-1 to TRBJ2-7; D could derive from TRBD1 or TRBD2 (6 bases each). The CDR3 has 15 residues. Deletions cut 1 base from V and 6 bases from J, with 16 bases between. Germline assignment: CDR1 MGHRA and CDR2 YSYEKL.

The chain employs TRBV7-2 and TRBJ2-1, with TRBD2 as a possible D gene (5 bases). From germline, CDR1 is SGHTA and CDR2 FQGNSA. The CDR3 is 16 residues long. Trimming removed 1 base from V and 4 bases from J, with 14 bases in between. CDR3 sequence: CASSLGLVRGYNEQFF. The CDR3 coding sequence is TGTGCCAGCAGCTTAGGATTGGTTAGAGGGTACAATGAGCAGTTCTTC.

This clone has only a few counts. The chain joins TRBV10-1 to TRBJ1-1, with D tentatively TRBD1 (6 bases). Germline V gene lookup returns CDR1 WNHNN and CDR2 SYGVQD (reference sequence). The CDR3 loop spans 13 amino acids. Trimming took off 6 bases at V and 2 bases at J, with 10 bases between the two ends. As DNA, the CDR3 is TGCGCCAGCAGGGAGGGACAAAACACTGAAGCTTTCTTT. It is translated as CASREGQNTEAFF.

The chain recombines TRBV5-1 with TRBJ2-1, with TRBD2 matching over 16 bases. Germline CDR1 is SGHRS and CDR2 is YFSETQ. This CDR3 spans 21 amino acids. The V segment lost 5 bases and the J segment 5 bases; nucleotides outside the gene matches: 19. This chain's CDR3 is CASSFPRTPGLAGGLNNEQFF. In DNA form, the CDR3 reads TGCGCCAGCAGTTTTCCTCGAACCCCGGGACTAGCGGGAGGGCTTAACAATGAGCAGTTCTTC.

This sequence joins TRBV7-2 and TRBJ1-1, with 7 bases matching TRBD1. The V and J ends lost 5 bases and 11 bases, in that order; junction bases with no gene match: 11. The CDR3 is 13 amino acids. Germline CDR1 is SGHTA and CDR2 is FQGNSA. For the CDR3, the DNA is TGTGCCAGCAGCGAAAGACAGGGCTTGTTGGCTTTCTTT. Translated, it gives CASSERQGLLAFF.

There are a few counts of this clone. The CDR3 is CAWSSQVGRRGRETQYF. The DNA for the CDR3 is TGTGCCTGGAGTTCGCAGGTGGGACGGAGGGGGCGAGAGACCCAGTACTTC. The chain joins TRBV30 to TRBJ2-5; TRBD1 might be the D (7 bases). The CDR3 spans 17 residues. Between the trimmed V and J ends, which lost 2 bases and 4 bases, there was a span of 23 bases. Germline V CDR1 and CDR2: GTSNPN, SVGIG (reference sequence). Variable domain in full (rest from reference TRBV30 and TRBJ2-5): SQTIHQWPATLVQPVGSPLSLECTVEGTSNPNLYWYRQAAGRGLQLLFYSVGIGQISSEVPQNLSASRPQDRQFILSSKKLLLSDSGFYLCAWSSQVGRRGRETQYFGPGTRLLVL.

The chain combines TRBV4-1 with TRBJ1-6; 7 bases fit TRBD1. This CDR3 spans 15 amino acids. Germline V gives CDR1 MGHRA, CDR2 YSYEKL. Losses at the gene ends were 3 bases for V and 8 bases for J; bases not matched to a gene: 7. The CDR3 loop is CASSHLGGGHSPLHF. The CDR3 coding sequence is TGCGCCAGCAGCCACCTAGGGGGCGGGCATTCACCCCTCCACTTT.